This is a list of T cell receptor beta chains from one sample in a study of blood T cell repertoires in COVID-19. Method: immunoSEQ multiplex PCR; TCRdb's copy keeps in-frame clones and lacks some. The repertoire holds 45,000 or so clones, with under 90% as singletons. Sequencing was performed on peripheral blood. These TCRs come from a woman in her 70s with acute or convalescent COVID-19. The CDR3 runs from the conserved cysteine through the conserved F or W. The D gene is left open where the match is weak. Some rows mark clone size as missing; the rest say once, few, many or name a class of expanded clone.

clone size,V gene,D gene,J gene,CDR3 protein,CDR3 DNA
-,TRBV7-3,-,TRBJ1-5,CASSIDRYQPQHF,TGTGCCAGCAGTATTGACAGGTATCAGCCCCAGCATTTT
-,TRBV28,-,TRBJ1-3,CASSTPGEDSGNTIYF,TGTGCCAGCAGTACACCGGGAGAGGACTCTGGAAACACCATATATTTT
once,TRBV14,-,TRBJ2-3,CASSQQGWADTQYF,TGTGCCAGCAGCCAACAGGGCTGGGCAGATACGCAGTATTTT
once,TRBV11-2,TRBD2,TRBJ2-5,CATRAGVGELKETQYF,TGTGCCACCCGAGCGGGAGTGGGAGAGCTTAAAGAGACCCAGTACTTC
-,TRBV24-1,TRBD2,TRBJ2-1,CATSPGGSLDEQFF,TGTGCCACCAGCCCTGGCGGGAGTTTGGATGAGCAGTTCTTC
once,TRBV5-1,TRBD1,TRBJ1-2,CASSGGTGGGYTF,TGCGCCAGCAGCGGCGGGACAGGGGGAGGCTACACCTTC
-,TRBV28,TRBD1,TRBJ1-2,CASGQGNGYTF,TGTGCCAGCGGACAGGGGAATGGCTACACCTTC
-,TRBV6-5,TRBD1,TRBJ1-3,CASIQGAGGNTIYF,TGTGCCAGCATTCAGGGGGCTGGTGGAAACACCATATATTTT
-,TRBV7-2,-,TRBJ2-1,CASSLAGQDEQFF,TGTGCCAGCAGCTTAGCTGGTCAGGATGAGCAGTTCTTC
-,TRBV19,TRBD1,TRBJ1-5,CASSSPTGGSNQPQHF,TGTGCCAGTAGTTCCCCCACAGGGGGGAGCAATCAGCCCCAGCATTTT
-,TRBV15,TRBD2,TRBJ2-1,CATSRGGLAEHGQFF,TGTGCCACCAGCAGAGGAGGACTAGCGGAACATGGGCAGTTCTTC
-,TRBV7-2,-,TRBJ2-5,CASSLAQRGRETQYF,TGTGCCAGCAGCTTAGCGCAACGGGGTCGAGAGACCCAGTACTTC
-,TRBV11-1,-,TRBJ1-1,CASSHGGFTEAFF,TGTGCCAGCAGCCATGGGGGGTTCACTGAAGCTTTCTTT
-,TRBV5-1,TRBD1,TRBJ1-1,CASSLGTGWDTEAFF,TGCGCCAGCAGCTTGGGGACAGGGTGGGACACTGAAGCTTTCTTT
-,TRBV14,-,TRBJ1-3,CASSQDRGNTIYF,TGTGCCAGCAGCCAAGACAGAGGAAACACCATATATTTT
-,TRBV7-8,-,TRBJ2-5,CASSRGLDQETQYF,TGTGCCAGCAGCCGAGGACTCGACCAAGAGACCCAGTACTTC
-,TRBV18,-,TRBJ2-5,CASSGSLQETQYF,TGTGCCAGCTCGGGCAGCCTCCAAGAGACCCAGTACTTC
-,TRBV27,TRBD2,TRBJ2-1,CASSFGLAGGPNEQFF,TGTGCCAGCAGTTTCGGACTAGCGGGAGGGCCCAATGAGCAGTTCTTC
-,TRBV6-1,-,TRBJ2-7,CASSEAYSGGEQYF,TGTGCCAGCAGTGAGGCCTACTCCGGGGGCGAGCAGTACTTC
once,TRBV10-2,-,TRBJ2-7,CASSESTGGSREQYF,TGCGCCAGCAGTGAGTCTACCGGGGGTTCTCGCGAGCAGTACTTC
-,TRBV6-5,TRBD2,TRBJ2-7,CASSYRGLGLYEQYF,TGTGCCAGCAGTTACCGAGGACTAGGGCTATACGAGCAGTACTTC
-,TRBV6-1,TRBD2,TRBJ2-3,CASSEDRLAGDRNTQYF,TGTGCCAGCAGTGAAGACAGGCTAGCGGGAGACAGGAATACGCAGTATTTT
-,TRBV19,TRBD2,TRBJ2-5,CASSMRGLAGEQETQYF,TGTGCCAGTAGTATGAGGGGTCTAGCGGGAGAGCAAGAGACCCAGTACTTC
-,TRBV29-1,-,TRBJ1-6,CSVGRGPNSPLHF,TGCAGCGTCGGCCGCGGGCCTAATTCACCCCTCCACTTT
-,TRBV5-1,-,TRBJ2-1,CASSSDRGNEQFF,TGCGCCAGCAGCTCAGATAGAGGCAATGAGCAGTTCTTC
-,TRBV7-9,-,TRBJ2-2,CASSLNGAGELFF,TGTGCCAGCAGCTTAAACGGAGCCGGGGAGCTGTTTTTT
once,TRBV7-6,TRBD1,TRBJ2-7,CASSLAGQASSYEQYF,TGTGCCAGCAGCTTAGCGGGACAGGCGAGCTCCTACGAGCAGTACTTC
-,TRBV3-1/TRBV3-2,-,TRBJ1-2,CASSQGRAAGYTF,TGTGCCAGCAGCCAAGGCAGGGCGGCTGGCTACACCTTC
-,TRBV7-9,TRBD2,TRBJ2-1,CASSFPTSGTVYNEQFF,TGTGCCAGCAGCTTCCCGACTAGCGGGACGGTCTACAATGAGCAGTTCTTC
few,TRBV7-6,TRBD1,TRBJ2-7,CASSLSQGNYEQYF,TGTGCCAGCAGCTTATCACAGGGGAATTACGAGCAGTACTTC
-,TRBV24-1,-,TRBJ2-7,CATSGGQGYEQYF,TGTGCCACCAGTGGTGGGCAGGGCTACGAGCAGTACTTC
-,TRBV18,-,TRBJ2-2,CASSPISGYMNTGELFF,TGTGCCAGCTCACCAATTAGCGGATATATGAACACCGGGGAGCTGTTTTTT
few,TRBV5-1,TRBD1,TRBJ1-3,CASSWDSSGNTIYF,TGCGCCAGCAGCTGGGACAGCTCTGGAAACACCATATATTTT
-,TRBV12-3/TRBV12-4,-,TRBJ1-1,CASSRKEAFF,TGTGCCAGCAGCAGGAAGGAAGCTTTCTTT
few,TRBV24-1,TRBD2,TRBJ2-1,CATSDLTSGLKDEQFF,TGTGCCACCAGTGATTTGACTAGCGGGCTGAAGGATGAGCAGTTCTTC
-,TRBV4-1,-,TRBJ2-5,CASSQVGLVETQYF,TGCGCCAGCAGCCAAGTCGGACTGGTGGAGACCCAGTACTTC
once,TRBV6-5,TRBD2,TRBJ2-1,CASRAPGTRDEQFF,TGTGCCAGCAGGGCCCCCGGGACTAGAGATGAGCAGTTCTTC
-,TRBV11-3,TRBD2,TRBJ2-7,CASSLVSSGPYEQYF,TGTGCCAGCAGCTTAGTTTCTAGCGGTCCCTACGAGCAGTACTTC
once,TRBV5-1,TRBD1,TRBJ2-1,CASSPQTGSNEQFF,TGCGCCAGCAGCCCCCAGACAGGGTCCAATGAGCAGTTCTTC
-,TRBV4-1,TRBD2,TRBJ2-7,CASSQNPQFPGLAGFYEQYF,TGCGCCAGCAGCCAAAACCCCCAATTCCCGGGACTAGCGGGGTTCTACGAGCAGTACTTC
-,TRBV28,TRBD1,TRBJ1-1,CASFGQGAMNTEAFF,TGTGCCAGTTTCGGGCAGGGGGCTATGAACACTGAAGCTTTCTTT
-,TRBV5-4,-,TRBJ2-1,CASSLGGGTASYNEQFF,TGTGCCAGCAGCTTGGGAGGCGGCACCGCATCCTACAATGAGCAGTTCTTC
-,TRBV29-1,-,TRBJ1-1,CSFTRQLNTEAFF,TGCAGCTTCACACGACAGCTGAACACTGAAGCTTTCTTT
-,TRBV7-9,TRBD2,TRBJ2-1,CASSFRTSGANVEQFF,TGTGCCAGCAGCTTTCGGACTAGCGGGGCCAATGTTGAGCAGTTCTTC
-,TRBV19,-,TRBJ1-2,CASRVSGGYTF,TGTGCCAGTAGGGTAAGCGGTGGCTACACCTTC
-,TRBV5-1,TRBD2,TRBJ2-7,CASSLQTSDEQYF,TGCGCCAGCAGCTTACAGACTAGCGACGAGCAGTACTTC
once,TRBV7-3,-,TRBJ1-5,CATSGLESNQPQHF,TGTGCTACCAGTGGTTTGGAGAGCAATCAGCCCCAGCATTTT
-,TRBV5-5,TRBD2,TRBJ2-7,CASAGLAGGPYEQYF,TGTGCCAGCGCCGGGCTAGCGGGAGGGCCCTACGAGCAGTACTTC
-,TRBV30,TRBD1,TRBJ2-7,CAWSFGTGAYEQYF,TGTGCCTGGAGTTTTGGGACAGGGGCCTACGAGCAGTACTTC
-,TRBV5-1,-,TRBJ1-5,CASSLQGAQPQHF,TGCGCCAGCAGCTTACAGGGAGCCCAGCCCCAGCATTTT
-,TRBV6-1,TRBD2,TRBJ2-7,CASSGGLAGAIREQYF,TGTGCCAGCAGTGGGGGACTAGCGGGAGCAATAAGGGAGCAGTACTTC
-,TRBV11-3,TRBD2,TRBJ2-1,CASSVGLAGHNEQFF,TGTGCCAGCAGCGTCGGACTAGCGGGTCACAATGAGCAGTTCTTC
-,TRBV28,-,TRBJ2-7,CASSRVPVSDREDYEQYF,TGTGCCAGCAGTCGCGTTCCCGTTTCTGACAGGGAGGACTACGAGCAGTACTTC
-,TRBV2,-,TRBJ2-1,CASKDYRYNEQFF,TGTGCCAGCAAAGACTATCGCTACAATGAGCAGTTCTTC